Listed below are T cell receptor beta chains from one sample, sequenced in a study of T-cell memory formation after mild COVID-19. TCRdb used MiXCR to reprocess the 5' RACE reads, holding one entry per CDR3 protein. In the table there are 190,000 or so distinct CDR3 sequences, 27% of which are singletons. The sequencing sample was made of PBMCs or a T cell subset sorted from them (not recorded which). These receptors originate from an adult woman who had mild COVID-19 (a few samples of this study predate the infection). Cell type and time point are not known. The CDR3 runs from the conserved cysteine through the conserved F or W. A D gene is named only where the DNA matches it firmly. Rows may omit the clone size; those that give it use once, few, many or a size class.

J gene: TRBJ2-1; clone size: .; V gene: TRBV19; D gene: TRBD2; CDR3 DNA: TGTGCCAGTAGTATAGATTTGGCGGGAGGGGGCTACAATGAGCAGTTCTTC; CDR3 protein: CASSIDLAGGGYNEQFF
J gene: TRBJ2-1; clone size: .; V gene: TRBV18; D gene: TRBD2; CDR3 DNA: TGTGCCAGCTCACCAACTGGTGGGGCGGGAGCCTACAATGAGCAGTTCTTC; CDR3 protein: CASSPTGGAGAYNEQFF
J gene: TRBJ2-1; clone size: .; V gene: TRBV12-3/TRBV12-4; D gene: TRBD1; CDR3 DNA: TGTGCCAGCAGTGCCCGGGACAGGGGGGTCGGTGAGCAGTTCTTC; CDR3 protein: CASSARDRGVGEQFF
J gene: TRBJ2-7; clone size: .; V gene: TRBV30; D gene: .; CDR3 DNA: TGTGCCTGGAGTGTATGGCAGGGGCAAGAGGAGCAGTACTTC; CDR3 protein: CAWSVWQGQEEQYF
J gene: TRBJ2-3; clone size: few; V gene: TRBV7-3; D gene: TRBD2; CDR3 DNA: TGTGCCAGCAGCTTAATGGGCCTAGCGGGCTCCCTGCCGTATTTT; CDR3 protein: CASSLMGLAGSLPYF
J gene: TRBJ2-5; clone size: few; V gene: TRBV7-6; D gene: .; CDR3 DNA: TGTGCCAGCAGCTTAAGGTCCCGCCAGGAAGAGACCCAGTACTTC; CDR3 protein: CASSLRSRQEETQYF
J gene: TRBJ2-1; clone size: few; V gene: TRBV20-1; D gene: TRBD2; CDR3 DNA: TGCAGTTCCCGGGGGGACGATTCCTACAATGAGCAGTTCTTC; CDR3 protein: CSSRGDDSYNEQFF
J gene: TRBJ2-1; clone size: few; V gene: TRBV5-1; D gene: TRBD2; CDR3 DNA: TGCGCCAGCAGCTTCGCCGGGACTAGCGGCCTTTACAATGAGCAGTTCTTC; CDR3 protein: CASSFAGTSGLYNEQFF
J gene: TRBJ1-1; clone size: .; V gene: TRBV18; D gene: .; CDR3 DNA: TGTGCCAGCTCACCACAGTGGGGTACTGAAGCTTTCTTT; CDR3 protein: CASSPQWGTEAFF
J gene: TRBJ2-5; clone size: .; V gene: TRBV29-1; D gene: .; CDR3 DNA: TGCAGCGTAAACGGGCCCCACCGAGAGACCCAGTACTTC; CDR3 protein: CSVNGPHRETQYF
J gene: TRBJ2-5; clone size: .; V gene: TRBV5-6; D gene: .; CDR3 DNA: TGTGCCACCAGCGGGACAGAAGAGACCCAGTACTTC; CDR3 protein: CATSGTEETQYF
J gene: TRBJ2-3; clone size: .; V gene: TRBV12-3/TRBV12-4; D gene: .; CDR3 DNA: TGTGCCAGCAGTTTAAGGGTAGATACGCAGTATTTT; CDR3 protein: CASSLRVDTQYF
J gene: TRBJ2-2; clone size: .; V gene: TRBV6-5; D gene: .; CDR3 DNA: TGTGCCAGCAAGGGGGACTTACCCGGGGAGCTGTTTTTT; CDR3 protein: CASKGDLPGELFF
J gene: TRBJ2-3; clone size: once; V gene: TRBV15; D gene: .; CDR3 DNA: TGTGCCACCAGCAGAGATGGGGAGAAGCGGGCGGATACGCAGTATTTT; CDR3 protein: CATSRDGEKRADTQYF
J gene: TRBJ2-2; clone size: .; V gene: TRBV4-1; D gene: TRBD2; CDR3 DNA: TGCGCCAGCAGCCGCCCGGGACTAGCTCACACCGGGGAGCTGTTTTTT; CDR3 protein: CASSRPGLAHTGELFF
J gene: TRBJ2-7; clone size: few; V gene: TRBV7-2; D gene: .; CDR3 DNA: TGTGCCAGCAGTTCTCCCTACTACGAGCAGTACTTC; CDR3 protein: CASSSPYYEQYF
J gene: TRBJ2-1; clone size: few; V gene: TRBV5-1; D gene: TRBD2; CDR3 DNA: TGCGCCAGCAGCCTCAGCGGGGGGCTTTCCTACAATGAGCAGTTCTTC; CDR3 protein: CASSLSGGLSYNEQFF
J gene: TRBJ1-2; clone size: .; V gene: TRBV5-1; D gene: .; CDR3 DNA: TGCGCCAGCAGCCTATTTCAGGGGTATGGCTACACCTTC; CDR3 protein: CASSLFQGYGYTF
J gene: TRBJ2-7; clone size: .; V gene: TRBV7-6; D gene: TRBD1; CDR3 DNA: TGTGCCAGCAGCCGGACAGGGGGCGCCGACGAGCAGTACTTC; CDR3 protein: CASSRTGGADEQYF
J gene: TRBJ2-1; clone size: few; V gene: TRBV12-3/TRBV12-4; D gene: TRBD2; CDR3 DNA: TGTGCCAGCAGTCCGGGACTAGCGCTATACAATGAGCAGTTCTTC; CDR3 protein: CASSPGLALYNEQFF
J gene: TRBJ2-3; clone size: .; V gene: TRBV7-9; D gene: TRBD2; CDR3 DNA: TGTGCCAGCAGCTTAGTCTCTGGCGGGAGGGCGACAGATACGCAGTATTTT; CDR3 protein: CASSLVSGGRATDTQYF
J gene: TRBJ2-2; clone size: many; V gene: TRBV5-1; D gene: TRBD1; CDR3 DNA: TGCGCCAGCAGCTTAGGACAGGTTCATGATGAGCTGTTTTTT; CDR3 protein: CASSLGQVHDELFF
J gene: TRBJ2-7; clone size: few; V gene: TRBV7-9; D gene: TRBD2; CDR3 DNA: TGTGCCAGCAGCGGACTAGCGGGAGGGCCCGGCTCCTACGAGCAGTACTTC; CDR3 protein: CASSGLAGGPGSYEQYF
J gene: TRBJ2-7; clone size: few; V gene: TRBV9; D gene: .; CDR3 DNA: TGTGCCAGCAGCGTAGATGGACACTTCTACGAGCAGTACTTC; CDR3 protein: CASSVDGHFYEQYF